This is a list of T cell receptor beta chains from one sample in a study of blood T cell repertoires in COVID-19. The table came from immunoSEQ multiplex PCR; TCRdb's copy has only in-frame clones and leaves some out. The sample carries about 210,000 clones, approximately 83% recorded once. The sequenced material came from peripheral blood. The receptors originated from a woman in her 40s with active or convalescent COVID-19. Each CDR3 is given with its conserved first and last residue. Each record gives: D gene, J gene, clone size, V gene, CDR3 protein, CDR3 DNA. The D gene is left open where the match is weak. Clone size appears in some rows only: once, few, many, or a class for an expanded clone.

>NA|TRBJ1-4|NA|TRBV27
CASSSEVAGKDEKLFF
TGTGCCAGCAGTTCTGAAGTGGCAGGGAAGGATGAAAAACTGTTTTTT
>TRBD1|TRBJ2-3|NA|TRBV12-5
CASGSRLRDRADTQYF
TGTGCTAGTGGTTCCCGTCTCCGGGACAGGGCAGATACGCAGTATTTT
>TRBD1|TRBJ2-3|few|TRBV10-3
CAISDGYRGQETDTQYF
TGTGCCATCAGTGACGGCTACAGGGGGCAGGAGACAGATACGCAGTATTTT
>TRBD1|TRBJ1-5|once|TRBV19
CASSIQGGQPQHF
TGTGCCAGTAGTATCCAGGGGGGACAGCCCCAGCATTTT
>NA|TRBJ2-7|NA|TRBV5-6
CASSLVLLEQYF
TGTGCCAGCAGCTTGGTTCTCCTGGAGCAGTACTTC
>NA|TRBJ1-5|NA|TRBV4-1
CASSQETGNLGQPQHF
TGCGCCAGCAGCCAAGAGACGGGTAACCTTGGTCAGCCCCAGCATTTT
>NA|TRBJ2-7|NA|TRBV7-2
CASSLKRSSYEQYF
TGTGCCAGCAGCTTAAAACGGAGCTCCTACGAGCAGTACTTC
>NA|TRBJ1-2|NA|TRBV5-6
CASRRGGAARGYTF
TGTGCCAGCAGGAGAGGAGGGGCGGCGAGAGGCTACACCTTC
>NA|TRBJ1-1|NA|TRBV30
CAWSLKGGGTEAFF
TGTGCCTGGAGTCTCAAGGGAGGGGGAACTGAAGCTTTCTTT
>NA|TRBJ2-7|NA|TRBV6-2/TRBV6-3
CASSFKDPRDEQYF
TGTGCCAGCAGCTTCAAGGACCCGAGGGACGAGCAGTACTTC
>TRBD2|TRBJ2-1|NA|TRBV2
CASSGLAGAINEQFF
TGTGCCAGCAGTGGACTAGCGGGAGCTATTAATGAGCAGTTCTTC